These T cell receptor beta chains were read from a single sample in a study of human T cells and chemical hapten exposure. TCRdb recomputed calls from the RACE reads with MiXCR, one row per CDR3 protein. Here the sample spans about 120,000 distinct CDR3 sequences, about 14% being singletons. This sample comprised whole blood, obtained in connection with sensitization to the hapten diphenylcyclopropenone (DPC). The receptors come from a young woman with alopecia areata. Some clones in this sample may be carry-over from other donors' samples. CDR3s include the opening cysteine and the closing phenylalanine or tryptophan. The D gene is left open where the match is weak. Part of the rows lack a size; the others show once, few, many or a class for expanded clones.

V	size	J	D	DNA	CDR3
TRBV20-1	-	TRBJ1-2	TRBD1	TGCAGTGCCCCCCGGCAGGGGGCAGATGGCTACACCTTC	CSAPRQGADGYTF
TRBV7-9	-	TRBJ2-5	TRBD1	TGTGCCAGCAGTTTGTGGACAGGGGGCGTTGAGACCCAGTACTTC	CASSLWTGGVETQYF
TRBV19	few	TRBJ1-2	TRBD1	TGTGCCGCGGGGGACAACAGAGACAGGGGGCTCCGTGGCTACACCTTC	CAAGDNRDRGLRGYTF
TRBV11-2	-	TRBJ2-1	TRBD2	TGTGCCAGCAGCGTCGCCGGGACTAGTCCCAATGAGCAGTTCTTC	CASSVAGTSPNEQFF
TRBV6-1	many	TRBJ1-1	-	TGTGCCAGCAGGAGGGACGGGGCGAACACTGAAGCTTTCTTT	CASRRDGANTEAFF
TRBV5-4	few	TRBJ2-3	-	TGTGCCAGCAGATTACAGGGTAGGACAGATACGCAGTATTTT	CASRLQGRTDTQYF
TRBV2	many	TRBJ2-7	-	TGTGCCAGCAGAAGGGGGACCCCCTACGAGCAGTACTTC	CASRRGTPYEQYF
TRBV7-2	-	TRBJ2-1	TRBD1	TGTGCCAGCAGCAATACAGGGGTCCCACACTTC	CASSNTGVPHF
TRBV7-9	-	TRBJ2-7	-	TGTGCCAGCGGCCTCCGAGGGCGCTCCTACGAGCAGTACTTC	CASGLRGRSYEQYF
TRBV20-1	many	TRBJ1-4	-	TGCAGTGCTAACCGTGCAACTAATGAAAAACTGTTTTTT	CSANRATNEKLFF
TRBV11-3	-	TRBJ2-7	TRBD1	TGTGCCAGCAGCTTAGATGGGAACAGGGGCAACGAGCAGTACTTC	CASSLDGNRGNEQYF
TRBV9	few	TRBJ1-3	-	TGTGCCAGCAGCGTTGTGGACGCCCGAAACACCATATATTTT	CASSVVDARNTIYF
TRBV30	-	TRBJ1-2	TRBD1	TGTGCCTGGAATGGCCGGGGACAGGGAGTTGGCTACACCTTC	CAWNGRGQGVGYTF
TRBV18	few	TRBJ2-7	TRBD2	TGTGCCAGCTCACCATTGATAGCGGGGGGGTACGAGCAGTACTTC	CASSPLIAGGYEQYF
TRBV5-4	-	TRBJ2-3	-	TGTGCCAGCAGCTTGTGGGGTAGCACAGATACGCAGTATTTT	CASSLWGSTDTQYF
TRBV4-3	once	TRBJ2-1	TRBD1	TGCGCCAGCAGCCAGGGACAGGGGGCACGCAATGAGCAGTTCTTC	CASSQGQGARNEQFF
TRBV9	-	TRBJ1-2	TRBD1	TGTGCCAGCAGCGCCCGGACAGGGGGCCCGATCTATGGCTACACCTTC	CASSARTGGPIYGYTF
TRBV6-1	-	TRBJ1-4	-	TGTGCCAGCGCCCCAGGGTGGGGGAATGAAAAACTGTTTTTT	CASAPGWGNEKLFF
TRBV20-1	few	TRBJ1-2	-	TGCAGTGCTCTTGATCGGGGAATGGGGTATGGCTACACCTTC	CSALDRGMGYGYTF
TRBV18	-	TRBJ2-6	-	TGTGCCAGCTCCCTCGGAGGTGCCGGGGCCAACGTCCTGACTTTC	CASSLGGAGANVLTF
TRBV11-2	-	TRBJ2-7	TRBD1	TGTGCCAGCAGCTACCGACAGGGCACATTGGGCGGGGAGCAGTACTTC	CASSYRQGTLGGEQYF
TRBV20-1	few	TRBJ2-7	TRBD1	TGCAGTGCTAGGAAGCCCGGGACAGGGACCTACGAGCAGTACTTC	CSARKPGTGTYEQYF
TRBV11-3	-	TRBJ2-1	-	TGTGCCAGCAGCTTAGACGGACCAGAGTCGGGGGAGCAGTTCTTC	CASSLDGPESGEQFF
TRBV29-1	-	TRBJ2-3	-	TGCAGCGCCGAAGGGAACACAGATACGCAGTATTTT	CSAEGNTDTQYF
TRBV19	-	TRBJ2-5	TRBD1	TGCGCGGCAGGGGGCCATAAGGAGACCCAGTACTTC	CAAGGHKETQYF
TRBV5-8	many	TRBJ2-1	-	TGTGCCAGCACTCGGGCGGCTAGCGACTACAATGAGCAGTTCTTC	CASTRAASDYNEQFF
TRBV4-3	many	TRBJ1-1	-	TGCGCCAGCAGCCAAACAGGGAACACTGAAGCTTTCTTT	CASSQTGNTEAFF
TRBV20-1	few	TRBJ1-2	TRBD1	TGCAGTGCTCGACAGGGGGCTAATGGCTATGGCTACACCTTC	CSARQGANGYGYTF
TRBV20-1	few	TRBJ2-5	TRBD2	TGCAGTGCCCCTGCTGGCGGGGGGGCTCTTCTGCAAGAGACCCAGTACTTC	CSAPAGGGALLQETQYF
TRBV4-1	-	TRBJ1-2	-	TGCGCCAGCAGCCAAATCAGTTTCTATGGCTACACCTTC	CASSQISFYGYTF
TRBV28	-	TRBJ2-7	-	TGTGCCAGCAGTCCGATGGGACTCTCCACCTACGAGCAGTACTTC	CASSPMGLSTYEQYF
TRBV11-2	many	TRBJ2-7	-	TGTGCCAGCAGCCCAACCCCCAGGGGTACCTCGTTGTTC	CASSPTPRGTSLF
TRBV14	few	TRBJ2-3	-	TGTGCCAGCAGCCGATGGTTCCGCACAGATACGCAGTATTTT	CASSRWFRTDTQYF
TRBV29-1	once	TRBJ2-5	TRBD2	TGCAGCTCAAGGCGGGGGGCCCGAGAGACCCAGTACTTC	CSSRRGARETQYF
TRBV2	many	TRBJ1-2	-	TGTGCCAGCAGTAACTCTTACTATGGCTACACCTTC	CASSNSYYGYTF
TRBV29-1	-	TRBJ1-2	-	TGCAGCGTTGAAGATCTGGGGGGCTATGGCTACACCTTC	CSVEDLGGYGYTF
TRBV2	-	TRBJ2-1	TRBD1	TGTGCCAGCAAACAGGGGGCCTACAATGAGCAGTTCTTC	CASKQGAYNEQFF
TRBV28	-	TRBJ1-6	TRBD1	TGTGCCAGCAGTCCTACAGGGGTGGGGAATTCACCCCTCCACTTT	CASSPTGVGNSPLHF
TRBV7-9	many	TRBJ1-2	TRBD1	TGTGCCAGCAGCTCCGACAGGGAGTGGCACCGGGGCTACACCTTC	CASSSDREWHRGYTF
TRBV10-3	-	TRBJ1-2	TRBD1	TGTGCCATCAGTCCTGGACAGGGCCCCCGCGGCTACACCTTC	CAISPGQGPRGYTF
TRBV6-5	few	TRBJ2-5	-	TGTGCCAGCAGCCACGCACGGGGGCTCCCCCCAGAGACCCAGTACTTC	CASSHARGLPPETQYF
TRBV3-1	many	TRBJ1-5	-	TGTGCCAGCAGCCGAGAGGGACCGCCCAGGAGCAATCAGCCCCAGCATTTT	CASSREGPPRSNQPQHF
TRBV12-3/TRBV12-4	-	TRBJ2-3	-	TGTGCCAGCAGTTCCGTGACTAGGACAGATACGCAGTATTTT	CASSSVTRTDTQYF
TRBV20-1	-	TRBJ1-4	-	TGCAGTGCTAGAGTTCCGAAGGTGGAGGAAAAACTGTTTTTT	CSARVPKVEEKLFF
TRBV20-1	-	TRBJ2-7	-	TGCAGTGCTAGAGCAGTAGAGGAGTCCCCCTACGAGCAGTACTTC	CSARAVEESPYEQYF
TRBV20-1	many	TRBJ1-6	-	TGCAGTGCTAGACGGTATTTGAATTCACCCCTCCACTTT	CSARRYLNSPLHF
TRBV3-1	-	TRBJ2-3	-	TGTGCCAGCAGCCAACGCCGGCCTTATACGCAGTATTTT	CASSQRRPYTQYF
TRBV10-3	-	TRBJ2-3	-	TGTGCCATCAGTGGTACAGGTTCTAGCACAGATACGCAGTATTTT	CAISGTGSSTDTQYF
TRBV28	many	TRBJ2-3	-	TGTGCCAGCAGTTTAGACCCTAGAGATACGCAGTATTTT	CASSLDPRDTQYF
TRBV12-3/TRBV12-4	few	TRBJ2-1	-	TGTGCCAGCAGTTTGGGACAAAACAATGAGCAGTTCTTC	CASSLGQNNEQFF
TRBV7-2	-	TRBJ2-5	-	TGTGCCAGCACCAAAAGTGGGGTCCAAGAGACCCAGTACTTC	CASTKSGVQETQYF
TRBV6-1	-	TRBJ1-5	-	TGTGCCAGCAGTGATAACAGGCCGCCCAATCAGCCCCAGCATTTT	CASSDNRPPNQPQHF
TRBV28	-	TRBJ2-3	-	TGTGCCAGCAGTTTAATGGCTAGCAGCACAGATACGCAGTATTTT	CASSLMASSTDTQYF
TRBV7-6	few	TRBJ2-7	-	TGTGCCAGCAGCGGTGGACAGTACTCCTACGAGCAGTACTTC	CASSGGQYSYEQYF
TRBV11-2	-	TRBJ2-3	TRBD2	TGTGCCAGCAGCCCTTGGGCGGGGGGGGCCACAGATACGCAGTATTTT	CASSPWAGGATDTQYF